This T cell receptor (beta chain) originates from a study of T cell repertoires in cytomegalovirus infection. TCRdb itself ran the reads through MiXCR, one entry per CDR3 protein. The sample includes 250,000 to 300,000 distinct CDR3 sequences, 15% to 20% seen only once; the top ten take roughly 50%. V lost 4 bases to trimming and J lost 7 bases; unmatched junction nucleotides: 9. Germline-derived CDR1 and CDR2 are MGHRA and YSYEKL. There are 15 residues in the CDR3. The sample was CD8+ T cells from PBMCs. The chain is built from TRBV4-1 and TRBJ2-1; 8 nucleotides agree with TRBD1. This receptor was obtained from a human donor in good health (CMV status not recorded). Some clones in this sample may be carry-over from other donors' samples. Written as DNA, the CDR3 is TGCGCCAGCAGCCCTAGCCAAGGACAGGGAAATGAGCAGTTCTTC. This gives the protein CASSPSQGQGNEQFF.